The rows below give T cell receptor beta chains drawn from one sample of a study of shared clonotypes between healthy human individuals. TCRdb keeps only in-frame clones here, not all; method: immunoSEQ multiplex PCR. The table lists roughly 2.5 million clones, approximately 92% of them singletons. Sample: naive CD4+ T cells sorted from blood. Receptor source: a man aged 18 to 29 in good health. Each CDR3 is given with its conserved first and last residue. The D gene is left open where the match is weak.

V,D,J,DNA,CDR3
TRBV2,TRBD1,TRBJ1-4,TGTGCCAGCCGTCGGGACAGCATCACTAATGAAAAACTGTTTTTT,CASRRDSITNEKLFF
TRBV2,TRBD1,TRBJ2-3,TGTGCCAGCAGCTACGACAGGGGGGTGAATACGCAGTATTTT,CASSYDRGVNTQYF
TRBV30,-,TRBJ1-1,TGTGCCTGGAGTTTTACTGGGACGGGGAGCACTGAAGCTTTCTTT,CAWSFTGTGSTEAFF
TRBV11-2,-,TRBJ2-7,TGTGCCAGCAGCCGTAGGGTGGGCTCCTACGAGCAGTACTTC,CASSRRVGSYEQYF
TRBV25-1,-,TRBJ2-3,TGTGCCAGCAGTGGAGGGTCAAATACGCAGTATTTT,CASSGGSNTQYF
TRBV5-1,TRBD1,TRBJ2-3,TGCGCCAGCAGCTTGGTAGCGCCACAGGGGACAGATACGCAGTATTTT,CASSLVAPQGTDTQYF
TRBV7-2,-,TRBJ2-2,TGTGCCAGCGCCAAAGTCACAGCGAACACCGGGGAGCTGTTTTTT,CASAKVTANTGELFF
TRBV7-2,TRBD1,TRBJ2-1,TGTGCCAGCAGCTTAGTAGGGACAGGGGGCTCCTACAATGAGCAGTTCTTC,CASSLVGTGGSYNEQFF
TRBV5-6,-,TRBJ2-5,TGTGCCAGCAGACGCACAGGGCAAGAGACCCAGTACTTC,CASRRTGQETQYF
TRBV6-1,-,TRBJ1-5,TGTGCCAGCAGGGGGGAAGGGCAGGCCAATCAGCCCCAGCATTTT,CASRGEGQANQPQHF
TRBV7-9,-,TRBJ1-2,TGTGCCAGCAGCTTTTACTTGAACTATGGCTACACCTTC,CASSFYLNYGYTF
TRBV5-4,TRBD1,TRBJ2-4,TGTGCCAGCAGCCCTACAGGGGGCGCGGAAAAAAACATTCAGTACTTC,CASSPTGGAEKNIQYF
TRBV6-1,-,TRBJ1-3,TGTGCCAGCAGTGAATCCGTTGGAAACACCATATATTTT,CASSESVGNTIYF
TRBV5-1,TRBD1,TRBJ1-2,TGCGCCAGCAGCTCCCCAGTCGGGACAGGGGGTAATTCCTATGGCTACACCTTC,CASSSPVGTGGNSYGYTF
TRBV2,-,TRBJ2-1,TGTGCCAGCAGTGTGGGCAGGGCGGGATCCAATGAGCAGTTCTTC,CASSVGRAGSNEQFF
TRBV5-6,-,TRBJ2-5,TGTGCCAGCAGCTTGGTCGTTAAGGGAGAGACCCAGTACTTC,CASSLVVKGETQYF
TRBV10-3,-,TRBJ1-1,TGTGCCATCTTTACGGAAAGTGAAGCTTTCTTT,CAIFTESEAFF
TRBV5-1,-,TRBJ1-1,TGCGCCAGCACCGAGACGGCAGGGTCGGTGACTGAAGCTTTCTTT,CASTETAGSVTEAFF
TRBV5-6,TRBD1,TRBJ1-6,TGTGCCAGCAGGTTCAGGGGGGGATCACCCCTCCACTTT,CASRFRGGSPLHF
TRBV5-4,TRBD1,TRBJ1-2,TGTGCCAGCAGCGCACCCGGACAGGGGGGTAACTATGGCTACACCTTC,CASSAPGQGGNYGYTF